This entry lists 19 T cell receptor beta chains sequenced from one sample in a study of T-cell reconstitution after alpha-beta-depleted transplantation in children. During its preparation, the TCRbeta library received unique molecular identifiers. MiXCR was run by TCRdb on the PCR reads, yielding one entry per CDR3 protein. The sample holds about 980,000 distinct CDR3 sequences, about 29% seen once. This specimen consisted of PBMCs, mostly from graft donor cells, obtained 360 days after TCRalphabeta/CD19-depleted stem cell transplant. The receptors were gathered from a boy younger than two who had a stem cell transplant for SCID, so the T cells may come from the graft donor.

This clonotype has just a few counts. The chain joins TRBV7-9 to TRBJ2-1; possibly TRBD2 for D (6 bases). Germline V lookup: CDR1 SEHNR, CDR2 FQNEAQ (reference sequence). The CDR3 is made up of 14 amino acids. Between the trimmed V and J ends, which lost 4 bases and 10 bases, there was a span of 17 bases. The CDR3 nucleotides read TGTGCCAGCAGCTACCGGGACTTGGCAGAGGAGCAGTTCTTC. Translated, it gives CASSYRDLAEEQFF.

This clonotype occurred many times. V usage is TRBV29-1 and J usage is TRBJ2-4; the match to TRBD1 covers 8 bases. The CDR3 is 15 amino acids. V gave up 7 bases and J gave up 3 bases; unmatched junction bases: 11. Per germline, CDR1 SQVTM and CDR2 ANQGSEA. The CDR3 region is CSAHAGGDGKNIQYF. The CDR3 region has the DNA TGCAGCGCCCATGCAGGGGGCGATGGCAAAAACATTCAGTACTTC.

The gene calls are TRBV29-1 and TRBJ1-3, with D uncertain. The germline V gene encodes CDR1 SQVTM and CDR2 ANQGSEA. The V gene lost 0 bases and the J gene lost 0 bases, with 9 bases spanning the gap. The CDR3 length is 15 residues. CDR3 bases: TGCAGCGTTGAAGATTTCACCAGCTCTGGAAACACCATATATTTT. It specifies CSVEDFTSSGNTIYF.

This clonotype has more than one count but fewer than ten. The chain combines TRBV19 with TRBJ2-6, with 10 positions matching TRBD1. The germline CDR1 and CDR2 sequences are LNHDA and SQIVND (reference sequence). Losses at the gene ends were 7 bases for V and 0 bases for J; bases not matched to a gene: 12. This CDR3 contains 19 residues. The CDR3 reads CASKGIPGQGFSGANVLTF. As DNA, the CDR3 is TGTGCCAGTAAGGGGATTCCGGGACAGGGGTTCTCTGGGGCCAACGTCCTGACTTTC.

The chain recombines TRBV4-1 with TRBJ1-4, with a tentative D call TRBD1 (6 bases). Germline lookup yields CDR1 MGHRA and CDR2 YSYEKL. This CDR3 is 15 amino acids long. Between the trimmed V and J ends, which lost 2 bases and 5 bases, there was a span of 12 bases. CDR3 residues: CASSQSDSHNEKLFF. In DNA, the CDR3 is TGCGCCAGCAGCCAATCGGACAGCCACAATGAAAAACTGTTTTTT.

CDR3 loop: CASRQGEWNEQFF. The CDR3 coding sequence is TGTGCCAGCAGACAGGGGGAGTGGAATGAGCAGTTCTTC. The chain links TRBV6-1 to TRBJ2-1; 8 nucleotides align to TRBD1. The germline CDR1 and CDR2 sequences are MNHNS and SASEGT. The length of the CDR3 is 13 residues. Germline trimming cut 6 bases from V and 7 bases from J; bases unmatched to any gene: 5.

This clonotype was detected only a few times. J is TRBJ2-5 and V is TRBV18; 9 nucleotides line up with TRBD1. V dropped 2 bases and J dropped 5; count of bases not matched to a gene: 12. The CDR3 runs to 17 residues. Germline V gives CDR1 KGHSH, CDR2 LQKENI. The CDR3: CASSPYLTGGVVETQYF. The CDR3 nucleotides read TGTGCCAGCTCACCATACTTAACAGGGGGCGTTGTTGAGACCCAGTACTTC.

This chain links TRBV10-3 with TRBJ1-2; TRBD1 is a possible D gene (5 bases). Per the germline V gene, CDR1 is ENHRY and CDR2 is SYGVKD. This CDR3 has 14 residues. Trimming took off 2 bases at V and 4 bases at J, with 11 bases between the two ends. The CDR3 sequence is CAISEVTATYGYTF. The CDR3, as DNA: TGTGCCATCAGTGAGGTGACAGCAACCTATGGCTACACCTTC.

The V call is TRBV29-1, the J call TRBJ2-1; D may be TRBD2 (6 bases). CDR3 length equals 14 residues. From germline, CDR1 is SQVTM and CDR2 ANQGSEA. Between the trimmed V and J ends, which lost 7 bases and 3 bases, there was a span of 16 bases. The CDR3: CSGRLVGHYNEQFF. The CDR3, as DNA: TGCAGCGGTCGACTAGTGGGGCACTACAATGAGCAGTTCTTC.

The chain combines TRBV12-3 or TRBV12-4 with TRBJ2-2; TRBD2 aligns across 9 bases. CDR3 length: 14 amino acids. With 5 bases clipped from V and 5 bases from J, the junction kept 3 bases outside the gene matches. CDR3 nucleotides: TGTGCCAGCAGTCCCGCGGGGGGGACCGGGGAGCTGTTTTTT. It encodes CASSPAGGTGELFF.

The chain recombines TRBV5-1 with TRBJ1-2; D not resolved. The germline V gene encodes CDR1 SGHRS and CDR2 YFSETQ. V was clipped by 0 bases and J by 0 bases, with 6 bases between them. This CDR3 is 14 amino acids long. CDR3 sequence: CASSLGVANYGYTF. CDR3 nucleotides: TGCGCCAGCAGCTTGGGGGTGGCTAACTATGGCTACACCTTC.

The chain employs TRBV28 and TRBJ2-5; D unclear. Germline loops: CDR1 MDHEN, CDR2 SYDVKM. V dropped 6 bases and J dropped 5 bases, with 16 bases sitting between them. The CDR3 has 14 amino acids. The CDR3 reads CASSSAGRRETQYF. Here the CDR3 DNA reads TGTGCCAGCAGCTCCGCTGGTAGGCGGGAGACCCAGTACTTC.

There are a few counts of this clonotype. The rearrangement joins TRBV4-2 to TRBJ2-4, with 10 bases matching TRBD2. The CDR3 is 19 residues long. Germline assignment: CDR1 LGHNA and CDR2 YNFKEQ. The V gene end was trimmed by 0 bases and the J gene end by 3 bases; junction bases not matched to a gene: 11. DNA of the CDR3: TGTGCCAGCAGCCAAGATTGGCGGCTAGCGGGGGTGATCAAAAACATTCAGTACTTC. Protein sequence: CASSQDWRLAGVIKNIQYF.

This chain connects TRBV20-1 to TRBJ2-7; possibly TRBD2 for D (5 bases). This CDR3 comprises 13 residues. The V end lost 0 bases, the J end lost 5 bases, and 11 bases lay between the germline ends. Germline lookup yields CDR1 DFQATT and CDR2 SNEGSKA (reference sequence). The DNA of the CDR3 is TGCAGTGCTAGAGATCCGGGGTCACACGAGCAGTACTTC. Translating it yields CSARDPGSHEQYF.

V gene TRBV12-3 or TRBV12-4 combines with J gene TRBJ1-1; a possible D gene is TRBD1 (6 bases). V lost 6 bases and J lost 7, with 15 bases in between. The CDR3 extends over 13 amino acids. The CDR3 nucleotides read TGTGCCAGCAGCCGAACAGGGTACGGTGAAGCTTTCTTT. Translated, it gives CASSRTGYGEAFF.

The genes are TRBV7-9 and TRBJ2-1; TRBD1 might be the D (6 bases). This CDR3 spans 13 amino acids. The V end was cut by 1 base, the J end by 9 bases, with 10 bases between. From germline, CDR1 is SEHNR and CDR2 FQNEAQ (reference sequence). CDR3 nucleotides: TGTGCCAGCAGCTTAGGCCTAGGGGGTGAGCAGTTCTTC. Encoded protein: CASSLGLGGEQFF.

This clonotype has a handful of counts. The chain links TRBV5-1 to TRBJ2-1, with D uncertain. V was cut by 0 bases and J by 14 bases, with 12 bases left in between. Looked up from germline, CDR1 is SGHRS and CDR2 is YFSETQ. This CDR3 spans 12 amino acids. DNA for the CDR3: TGCGCCAGCAGCTTGGTGGTCGGAGACGAGTTCTTC. The encoded protein is CASSLVVGDEFF.

This rearrangement joins TRBV7-9 to TRBJ2-7; maybe TRBD2 (6 bases). V was clipped by 5 bases and J by 9 bases, with 20 bases between them. The germline V gene has CDR1 SEHNR and CDR2 FQNEAQ (reference sequence). This CDR3 comprises 14 residues. The CDR3 bases are TGTGCCAGCAGCCCCAGGGACTCCCGAGGCGGGCAGTACTTC. Its protein product is CASSPRDSRGGQYF. Variable domain in full (rest from reference TRBV7-9 and TRBJ2-7): DTGVSQNPRHKITKRGQNVTFRCDPISEHNRLYWYRQTLGQGPEFLTYFQNEAQLEKSRLLSDRFSAERPKGSFSTLEIQRTEQGDSAMYLCASSPRDSRGGQYFGPGTRLTVT.

This clonotype was counted a single time. The V and J genes are TRBV10-2 and TRBJ2-1, with D perhaps matching TRBD1 (6 bases). Looked up from germline, CDR1 is WSHSY and CDR2 is SAAADI. The CDR3 is 14 residues long. V was shortened by 10 bases and J by 8 bases, with 21 bases between the two germline ends. The CDR3 region is CATHTGYLADEQFF. The CDR3 nucleotides are TGCGCCACACATACAGGGTACCTCGCGGATGAGCAGTTCTTC.